This T cell receptor beta chain was profiled in a study of monozygotic twins with inflammatory bowel disease (dated by TCRdb to between 2018 and 2020). In terms of the full investigation: In total, roughly 30 monozygotic twin pairs made up the full study: 19 Danish pairs, all IBD-discordant, plus nine German pairs, of which four were IBD-concordant and five were IBD-discordant. The search for disease-associated traits relied mainly on comparing, within discordant pairs, IBD patients with their genetically identical healthy co-twins. Each individual had, on average, about 151 000 unique TCRalpha sequences and 181 000 unique TCRbeta sequences available for analysis. Study-wide findings and limitations: The results gave no support for a single strong signal or clonotype linked to IBD. Different T cell subtypes could not be distinguished in the analysis. No difference in repertoire similarity was observed between concordant and discordant twins, possibly owing to limited statistical power. A decrease in TCRbeta repertoire diversity, as measured by inverse Simpson index, was observed in IBD patients compared with their healthy co-twins. Compared with healthy twins, IBD patients had fewer clonotypes in common with other individuals, a difference most pronounced in patients showing signs of disease activity. Differing immunosuppressive treatments among patients may have added background noise and inter-individual variability to the repertoires.

As concerns this clonotype: The clone's antigen remains unknown.

CDR1 and CDR2 (LNHNV, YYDKDF) derive from the germline V gene (reference sequence). The CDR3, from cysteine to phenylalanine, totals 13 residues. Only the protein sequence is given. The protocol used for the library was 5' RACE. Preparation of each TCR library used approximately 3,700 ng of total RNA. For each sample, cDNA was synthesized in eight separate reactions using SMARTScribe reverse transcriptase. During cDNA synthesis, template switching introduced unique molecular identifiers that contained a 6-nucleotide sample barcode. TCRalpha and TCRbeta cDNA was amplified by two nested PCRs of approximately 17 and 9 cycles, with bead purification after each PCR. Before amplification, the cDNA was both treated with uracil DNA-glycosylase and purified with the QIAquick PCR purification kit. The second PCR was the step at which Illumina TruSeq-compatible adapters and sample-specific barcodes were added. Library quality and concentration were checked on TapeStation and Qubit, and libraries were pooled at about 4.9 ng each. Pooled libraries were sequenced on an Illumina HiSeq2500 single-index Rapid Run with 2 x 100 bp reads and custom sequencing primers. The authors' pipeline ran thus. UMI-based consensus assembly with MiGEC version 1.2.6 was used to correct PCR and sequencing errors. MiXCR version 2.1.1 was used to carry out V(D)J alignment, clonotype assembly and CDR3 extraction. To normalise gene usage, clonotype sharing and MAIT/NKT TCR abundance, the top 1000, 10 000 and 20 000 clonotypes in each sample were analysed. After downsampling to 27 000 UMIs, diversity was calculated as the inverse Simpson index using the vegan R package. Paired Mann-Whitney U tests on discordant twin pairs were used, with Benjamini-Hochberg multiple-testing correction. Once TCRdb had reprocessed the reads, it stored one entry per CDR3 protein sequence and supplied no DNA. TCRdb's processing, not the authors', yielded these V and J calls. The sample's own table lists over 150,000 distinct CDR3 sequences. The top ten hold approximately 2.4% of the sample.

From each donor, an approximately 2.6 ml peripheral blood sample was collected into PAXgene tubes and kept at -80 degrees C. Without T cell sorting, total RNA was isolated from whole blood using the PAXgene blood miRNA kit on an automated QIAcube. Peripheral blood from monozygotic twin pairs concordant or discordant for inflammatory bowel disease was subjected to deep TCRalpha and TCRbeta repertoire profiling with unique molecular barcoding. For every twin pair, smoking habits were documented, and each individual was categorised as a current, former or never smoker. The sequenced sample was blood. The sequence came from a human donor with ulcerative colitis or Crohn's disease, or a healthy co-twin of an affected twin (not recorded which). The sequence is built from TRBV15 and TRBJ2-7; TCRdb returns TRBD1, unconfirmable since there is no DNA. This receptor carries the CDR3 CATRQASSYEQYF.